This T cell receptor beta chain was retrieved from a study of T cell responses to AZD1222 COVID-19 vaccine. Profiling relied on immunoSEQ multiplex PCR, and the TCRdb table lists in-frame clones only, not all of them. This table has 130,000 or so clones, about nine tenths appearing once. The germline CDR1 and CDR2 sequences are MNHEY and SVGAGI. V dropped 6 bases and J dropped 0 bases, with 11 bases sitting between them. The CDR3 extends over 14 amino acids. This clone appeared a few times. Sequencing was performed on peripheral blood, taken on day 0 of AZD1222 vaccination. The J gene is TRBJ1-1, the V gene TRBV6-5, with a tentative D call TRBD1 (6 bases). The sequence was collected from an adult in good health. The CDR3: CASSYGQLNTEAFF. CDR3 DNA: TGTGCCAGCAGCTACGGACAGTTGAACACTGAAGCTTTCTTT.